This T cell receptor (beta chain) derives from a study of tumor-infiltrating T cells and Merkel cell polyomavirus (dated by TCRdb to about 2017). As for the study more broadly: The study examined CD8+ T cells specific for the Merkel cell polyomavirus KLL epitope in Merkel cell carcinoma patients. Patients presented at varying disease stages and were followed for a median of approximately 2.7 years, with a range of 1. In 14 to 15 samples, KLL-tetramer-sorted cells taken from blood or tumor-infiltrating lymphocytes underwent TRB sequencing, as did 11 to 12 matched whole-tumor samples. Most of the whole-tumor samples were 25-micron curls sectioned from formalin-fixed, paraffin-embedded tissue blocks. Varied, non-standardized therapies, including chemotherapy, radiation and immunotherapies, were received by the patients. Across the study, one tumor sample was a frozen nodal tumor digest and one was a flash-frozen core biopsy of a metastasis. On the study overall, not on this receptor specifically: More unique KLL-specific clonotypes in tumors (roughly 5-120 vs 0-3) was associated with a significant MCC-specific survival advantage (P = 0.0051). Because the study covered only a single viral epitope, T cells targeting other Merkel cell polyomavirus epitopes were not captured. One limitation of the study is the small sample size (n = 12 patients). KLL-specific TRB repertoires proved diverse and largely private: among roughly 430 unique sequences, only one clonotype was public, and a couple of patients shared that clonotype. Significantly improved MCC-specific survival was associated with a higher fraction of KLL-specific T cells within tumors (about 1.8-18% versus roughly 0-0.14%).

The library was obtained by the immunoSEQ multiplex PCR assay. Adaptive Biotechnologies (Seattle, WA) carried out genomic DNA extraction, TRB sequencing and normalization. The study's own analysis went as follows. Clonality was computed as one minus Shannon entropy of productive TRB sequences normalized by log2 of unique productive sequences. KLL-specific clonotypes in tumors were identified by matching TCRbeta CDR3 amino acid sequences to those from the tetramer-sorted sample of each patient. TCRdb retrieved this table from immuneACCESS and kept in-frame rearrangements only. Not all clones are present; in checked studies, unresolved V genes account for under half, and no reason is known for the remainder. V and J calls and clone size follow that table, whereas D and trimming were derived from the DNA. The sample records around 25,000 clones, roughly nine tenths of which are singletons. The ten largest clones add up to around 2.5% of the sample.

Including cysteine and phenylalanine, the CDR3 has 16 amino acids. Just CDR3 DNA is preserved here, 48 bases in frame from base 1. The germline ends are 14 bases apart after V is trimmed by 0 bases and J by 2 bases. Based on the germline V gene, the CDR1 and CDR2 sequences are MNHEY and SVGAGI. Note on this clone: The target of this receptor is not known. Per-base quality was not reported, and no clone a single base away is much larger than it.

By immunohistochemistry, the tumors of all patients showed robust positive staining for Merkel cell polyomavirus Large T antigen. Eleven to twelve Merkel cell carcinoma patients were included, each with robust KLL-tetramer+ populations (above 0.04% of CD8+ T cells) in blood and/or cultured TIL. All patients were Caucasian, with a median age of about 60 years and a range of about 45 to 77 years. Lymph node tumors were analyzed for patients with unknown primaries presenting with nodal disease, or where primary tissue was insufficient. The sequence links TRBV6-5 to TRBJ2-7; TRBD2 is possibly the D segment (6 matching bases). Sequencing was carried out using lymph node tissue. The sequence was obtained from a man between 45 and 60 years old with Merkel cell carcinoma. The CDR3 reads CASSYSPGTPTYEQYF. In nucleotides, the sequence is TGTGCCAGCAGTTACTCACCCGGGACTCCCACCTACGAGCAGTACTTC.